The 5 T cell receptor beta chains listed next were all sequenced from one sample in a study of response to subunit inactivated influenza vaccine. TCRdb re-called the RT-PCR reads with MiXCR, one entry per CDR3 protein. The sample lists 700,000 to 800,000 distinct CDR3 sequences; 18% were seen once. This sample comprised PBMCs from blood, obtained 4 to 6 days after vaccination. The source is a man aged 50 to 60 who received an inactivated influenza vaccine.

The chain combines TRBV7-3 with TRBJ2-5; perhaps D is TRBD1 or TRBD2 (5 bases each). CDR1 is SGHTA and CDR2 is FQGTGA in the germline V gene. The CDR3 contains 16 residues. V was shortened by 1 base and J by 4 bases, with 16 bases between the two germline ends. The CDR3 DNA reads as TGTGCCAGCAGCTTAAACCAAAGGGGAGTGGGAGAGACCCAGTACTTC. Encoded protein: CASSLNQRGVGETQYF. Variable domain in full (rest from reference TRBV7-3 and TRBJ2-5): GAGVSQTPSNKVTEKGKYVELRCDPISGHTALYWYRQSLGQGPEFLIYFQGTGAADDSGLPNDRFFAVRPEGSVSTLKIQRTERGDSAVYLCASSLNQRGVGETQYFGPGTRLLVL.

A few counts support this clonotype. The chain employs TRBV12-3 or TRBV12-4 and TRBJ2-1, with D tentatively TRBD1 (8 bases). CDR3 size: 17 residues. V was cut by 7 bases and J by 4 bases, with 23 bases left in between. The DNA for the CDR3 is TGTGCCAGCACTCCAACAGGGGGGGACAGCCTATACAATGAGCAGTTCTTC. Translated, it gives CASTPTGGDSLYNEQFF.

V and J are TRBV7-9 and TRBJ2-4; D possibly matches TRBD1 or TRBD2 (5 bases each). Germline V gene data show CDR1 as SEHNR and CDR2 as FQNEAQ (reference sequence). The ends were cut back, 3 bases at V and 1 base at J, with 16 bases in the middle. The CDR3 extends over 17 amino acids. The CDR3 reads CASSFVGVGMAKNIQYF. In nucleotides, the CDR3 is TGTGCCAGCAGCTTCGTGGGGGTAGGGATGGCCAAAAACATTCAGTACTTC.

In its sample, this clonotype was seen a few times. This chain links TRBV5-4 with TRBJ1-1; no clear D. From germline, CDR1 is SGHNT and CDR2 YYREEE (reference sequence). This CDR3 is 15 amino acids long. Trimming removed 2 bases at V and 0 bases at J, with 11 bases between. The CDR3 protein is CASSFASVVNTEAFF. For the CDR3, the DNA is TGTGCCAGCAGCTTTGCCTCGGTCGTGAACACTGAAGCTTTCTTT.

The rearrangement uses TRBV20-1 and TRBJ2-7; 10 nucleotides line up with TRBD2. V trimming: 3 bases; J trimming: 5 bases; junction bases outside the gene matches: 7. The CDR3 covers 14 residues. Germline assignment: CDR1 DFQATT and CDR2 SNEGSKA (reference sequence). This CDR3 is CSARPGLAPHEQYF. The CDR3 region has the DNA TGCAGTGCTAGGCCGGGACTAGCGCCCCACGAGCAGTACTTC.